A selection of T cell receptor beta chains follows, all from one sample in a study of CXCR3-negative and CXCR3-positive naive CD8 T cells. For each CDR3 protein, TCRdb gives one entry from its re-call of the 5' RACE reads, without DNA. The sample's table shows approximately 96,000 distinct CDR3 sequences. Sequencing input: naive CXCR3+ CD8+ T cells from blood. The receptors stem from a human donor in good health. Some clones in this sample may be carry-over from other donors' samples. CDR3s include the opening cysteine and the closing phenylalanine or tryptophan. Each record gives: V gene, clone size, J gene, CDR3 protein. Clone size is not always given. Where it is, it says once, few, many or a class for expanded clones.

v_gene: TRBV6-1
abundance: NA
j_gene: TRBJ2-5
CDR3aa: CASSVEGYQETQYF

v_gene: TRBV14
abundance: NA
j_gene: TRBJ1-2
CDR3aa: CASSQGQGPGSGYTF

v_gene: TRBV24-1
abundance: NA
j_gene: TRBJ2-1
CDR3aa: CATSDPGTSIEQFF

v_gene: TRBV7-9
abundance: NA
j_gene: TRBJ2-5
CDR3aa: CASSAETGGRGQETQYF

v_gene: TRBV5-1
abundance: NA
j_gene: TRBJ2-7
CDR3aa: CASSSFDRSGYEQYF

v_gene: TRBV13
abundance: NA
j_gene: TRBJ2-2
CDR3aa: CASSPIGQYTGELFF

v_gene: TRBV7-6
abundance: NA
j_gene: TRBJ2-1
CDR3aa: CASSLGGLADNEQFF

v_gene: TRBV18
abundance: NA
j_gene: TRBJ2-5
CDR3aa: CASSPGLAESEEKETQYF

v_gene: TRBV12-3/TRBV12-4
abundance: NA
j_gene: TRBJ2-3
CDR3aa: CASSFYRLAGSTDTQYF

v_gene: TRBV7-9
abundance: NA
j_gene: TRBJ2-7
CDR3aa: CASSLVASAYEQYF

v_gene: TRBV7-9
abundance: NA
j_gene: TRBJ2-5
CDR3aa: CASSPEDRETQYF

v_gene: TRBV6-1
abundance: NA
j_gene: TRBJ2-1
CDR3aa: CASSEDQTGAYNEQFF

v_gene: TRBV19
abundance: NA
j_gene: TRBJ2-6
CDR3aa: CASSIMGQAGANVLTF

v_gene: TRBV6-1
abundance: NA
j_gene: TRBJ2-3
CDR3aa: CATTSGGYTDTQYF

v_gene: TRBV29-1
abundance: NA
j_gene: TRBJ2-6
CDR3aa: CGYSGSGANVLTF

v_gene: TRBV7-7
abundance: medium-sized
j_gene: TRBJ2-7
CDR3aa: CASSPGTGAVTYEQYF

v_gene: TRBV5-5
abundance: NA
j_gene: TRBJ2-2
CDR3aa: CASSGRQGNTGELFF

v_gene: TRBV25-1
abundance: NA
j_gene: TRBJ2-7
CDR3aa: CASSETFVSYEQYF

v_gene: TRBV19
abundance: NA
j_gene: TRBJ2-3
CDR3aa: CASSPLEGDYPHTDTQYF

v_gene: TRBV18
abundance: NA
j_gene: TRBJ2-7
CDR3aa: CASSPRKDEQYF

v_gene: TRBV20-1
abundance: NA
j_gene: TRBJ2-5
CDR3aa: CSARDLRGGHQETQYF

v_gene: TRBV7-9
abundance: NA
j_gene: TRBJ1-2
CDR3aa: CASSLVGNYGYTF

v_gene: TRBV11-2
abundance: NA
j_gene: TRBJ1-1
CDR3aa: CASSLDLDRADTEAFF

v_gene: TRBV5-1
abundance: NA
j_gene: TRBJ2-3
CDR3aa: CASTSLVADTQYF

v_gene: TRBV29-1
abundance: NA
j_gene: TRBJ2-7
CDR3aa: CSVEATGGYEQYF

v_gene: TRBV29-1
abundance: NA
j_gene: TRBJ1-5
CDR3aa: CSDLEAPGWQPQHF

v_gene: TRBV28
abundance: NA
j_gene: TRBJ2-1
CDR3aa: CASSFGAEVSNEQFF

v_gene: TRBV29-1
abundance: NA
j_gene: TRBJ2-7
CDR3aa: CSVVDQGAHEQYF

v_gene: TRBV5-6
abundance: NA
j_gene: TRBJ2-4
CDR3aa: CASEDRNIQYF

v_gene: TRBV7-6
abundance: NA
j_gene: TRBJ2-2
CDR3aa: CASRRRTSGGTNTGELFF

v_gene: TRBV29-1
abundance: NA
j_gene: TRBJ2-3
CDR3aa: CSVEGPRVADTQYF

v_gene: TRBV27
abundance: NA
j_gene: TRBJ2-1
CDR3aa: CASMGANEQFF

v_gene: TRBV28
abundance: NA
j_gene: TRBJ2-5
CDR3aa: CASSLFPGQETQYF

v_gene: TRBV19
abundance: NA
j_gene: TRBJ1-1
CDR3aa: CASSMDPGPLGTEAFF

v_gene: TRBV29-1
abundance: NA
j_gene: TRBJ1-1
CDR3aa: CSVEGSGLDAFF

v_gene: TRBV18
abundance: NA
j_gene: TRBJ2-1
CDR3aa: CASSPGLSRVGDEQFF

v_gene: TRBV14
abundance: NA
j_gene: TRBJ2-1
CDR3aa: CASSPTSGGPLDEQFF

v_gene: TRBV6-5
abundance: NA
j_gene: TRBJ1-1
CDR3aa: CASTQQGSTEAFF

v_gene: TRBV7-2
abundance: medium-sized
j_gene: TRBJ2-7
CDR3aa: CASSLGSYEQYF

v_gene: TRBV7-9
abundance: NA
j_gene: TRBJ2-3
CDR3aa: CASSAGGTGVTDTQYF

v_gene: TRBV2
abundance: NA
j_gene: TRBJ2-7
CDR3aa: CASSEARGGGDYEQYF

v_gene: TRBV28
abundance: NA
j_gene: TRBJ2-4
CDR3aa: CASSLDGNIQYF

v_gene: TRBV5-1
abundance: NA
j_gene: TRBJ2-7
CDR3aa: CASSEGLAVILYEQYF

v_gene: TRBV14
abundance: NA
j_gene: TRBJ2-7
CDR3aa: CASSKRQGGSYEQYF

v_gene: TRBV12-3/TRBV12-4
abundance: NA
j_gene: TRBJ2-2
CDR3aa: CAYRRGGSAGELFF

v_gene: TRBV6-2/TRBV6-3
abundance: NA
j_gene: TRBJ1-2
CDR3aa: CASRDGLSYGYTF

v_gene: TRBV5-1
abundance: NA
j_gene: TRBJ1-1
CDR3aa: CASSWTSGNTEAFF

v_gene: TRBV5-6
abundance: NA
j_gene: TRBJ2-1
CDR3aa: CASSSGTSLYHEQFF

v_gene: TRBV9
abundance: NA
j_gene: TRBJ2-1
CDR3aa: CASSERTGGIYNEQFF

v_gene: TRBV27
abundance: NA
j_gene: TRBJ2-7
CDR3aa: CASSLTPPGNEQYF

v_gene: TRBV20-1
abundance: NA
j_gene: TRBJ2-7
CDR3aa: CSARERGTGYHEQYF

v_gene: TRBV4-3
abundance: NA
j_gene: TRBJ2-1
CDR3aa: CASSQDPYNEQFF

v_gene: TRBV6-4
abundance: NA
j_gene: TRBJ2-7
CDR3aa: CASSAPGHQLYEQYF

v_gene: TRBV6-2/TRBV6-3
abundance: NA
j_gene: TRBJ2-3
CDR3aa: CATTIRADTQYF

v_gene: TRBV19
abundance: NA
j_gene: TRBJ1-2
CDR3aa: CASSQGAEGYTF

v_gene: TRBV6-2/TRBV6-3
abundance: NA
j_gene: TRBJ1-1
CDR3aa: CASSPGQGNTEAFF

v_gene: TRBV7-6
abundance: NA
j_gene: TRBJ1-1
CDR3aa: CASSMTGLEAFF

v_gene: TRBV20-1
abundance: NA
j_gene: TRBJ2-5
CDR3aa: CSAGPGVQETQYF

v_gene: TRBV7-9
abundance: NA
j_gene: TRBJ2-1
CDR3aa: CASSWDRVGHEQFF